This TCR beta chain was found in a study of T cells after yellow fever vaccination. Regarding the study as a whole: Among primary-vaccination clones, most reappeared after the booster, at about 95% for CD4 and under 90% for CD8.

Each CDR3 protein gets one entry after TCRdb re-called the 5' RACE reads with MiXCR. The sample lists about 320,000 distinct CDR3 sequences, around 10% occurring once. Worth noting for this clonotype: Its antigen remains unidentified.

Specimen: CD4+ T cells sorted from PBMCs, collected 45 days after the yellow fever booster vaccination. This receptor was identified in a man younger than 35 who received the YFV17D yellow fever vaccine.

The CDR3 is CASSQDWSENYGYTF. For the CDR3, the DNA is TGTGCCAGCAGCCAAGATTGGTCGGAAAACTATGGCTACACCTTC. The chain couples TRBV3-1 to TRBJ1-2; D is ambiguous. V lost 0 bases and J lost 2, with 10 bases in between. Germline V CDR1 and CDR2: LGHDT, YNNKEL (reference sequence). The CDR3 length is 15 residues.